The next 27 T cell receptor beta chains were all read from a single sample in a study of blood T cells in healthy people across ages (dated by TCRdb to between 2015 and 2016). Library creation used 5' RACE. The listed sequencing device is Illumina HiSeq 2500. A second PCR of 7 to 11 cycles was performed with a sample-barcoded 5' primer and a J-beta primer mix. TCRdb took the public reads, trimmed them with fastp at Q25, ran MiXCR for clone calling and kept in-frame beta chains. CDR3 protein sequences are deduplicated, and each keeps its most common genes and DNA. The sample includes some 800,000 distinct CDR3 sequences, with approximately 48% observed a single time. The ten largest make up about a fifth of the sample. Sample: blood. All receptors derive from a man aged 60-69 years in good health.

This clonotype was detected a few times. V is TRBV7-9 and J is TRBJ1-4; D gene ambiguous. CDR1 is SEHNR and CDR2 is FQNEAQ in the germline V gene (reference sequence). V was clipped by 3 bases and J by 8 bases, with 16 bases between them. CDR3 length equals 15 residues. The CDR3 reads CASSFGGSAWEKLFF. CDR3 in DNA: TGTGCCAGCAGCTTTGGAGGGTCGGCTTGGGAAAAACTGTTTTTT. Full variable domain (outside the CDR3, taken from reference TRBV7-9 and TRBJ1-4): DTGVSQNPRHKITKRGQNVTFRCDPISEHNRLYWYRQTLGQGPEFLTYFQNEAQLEKSRLLSDRFSAERPKGSFSTLEIQRTEQGDSAMYLCASSFGGSAWEKLFFGSGTQLSVL.

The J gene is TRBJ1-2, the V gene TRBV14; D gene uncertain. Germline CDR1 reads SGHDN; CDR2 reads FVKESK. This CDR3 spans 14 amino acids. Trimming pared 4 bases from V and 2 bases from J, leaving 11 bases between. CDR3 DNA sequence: TGTGCCAGCAGCCGTCGACTCGGCAACTATGGCTACACCTTC. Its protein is CASSRRLGNYGYTF.

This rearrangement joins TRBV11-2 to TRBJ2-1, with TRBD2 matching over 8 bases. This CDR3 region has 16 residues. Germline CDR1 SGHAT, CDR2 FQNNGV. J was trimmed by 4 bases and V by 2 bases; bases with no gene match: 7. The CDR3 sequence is CASSLSRGGPYNEQFF. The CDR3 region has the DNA TGTGCCAGCAGCTTAAGCCGGGGGGGCCCGTACAATGAGCAGTTCTTC. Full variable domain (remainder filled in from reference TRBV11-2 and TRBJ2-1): EAGVAQSPRYKIIEKRQSVAFWCNPISGHATLYWYQQILGQGPKLLIQFQNNGVVDDSQLPKDRFSAERLKGVDSTLKIQPAKLEDSAVYLCASSLSRGGPYNEQFFGPGTRLTVL.

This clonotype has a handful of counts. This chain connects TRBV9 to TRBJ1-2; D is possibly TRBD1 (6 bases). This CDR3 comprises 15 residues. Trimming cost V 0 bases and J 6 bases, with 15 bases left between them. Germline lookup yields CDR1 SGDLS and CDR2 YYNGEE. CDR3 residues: CASSVGWGAADGYTF. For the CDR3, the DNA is TGTGCCAGCAGCGTAGGCTGGGGGGCGGCCGATGGCTACACCTTC.

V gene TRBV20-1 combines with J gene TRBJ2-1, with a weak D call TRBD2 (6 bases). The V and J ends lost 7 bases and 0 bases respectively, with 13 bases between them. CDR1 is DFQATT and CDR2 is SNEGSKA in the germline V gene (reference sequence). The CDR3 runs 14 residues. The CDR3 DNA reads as TGCAGTGGCACGCGGGGTAACTCCTACAATGAGCAGTTCTTC. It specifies CSGTRGNSYNEQFF.

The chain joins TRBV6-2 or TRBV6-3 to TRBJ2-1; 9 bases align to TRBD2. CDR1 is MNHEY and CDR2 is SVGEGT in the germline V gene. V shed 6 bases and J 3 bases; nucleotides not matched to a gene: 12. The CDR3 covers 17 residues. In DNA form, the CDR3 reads TGTGCCAGCAGCCGACTGAGCCTAGCGGGGAACTACAATGAGCAGTTCTTC. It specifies CASSRLSLAGNYNEQFF.

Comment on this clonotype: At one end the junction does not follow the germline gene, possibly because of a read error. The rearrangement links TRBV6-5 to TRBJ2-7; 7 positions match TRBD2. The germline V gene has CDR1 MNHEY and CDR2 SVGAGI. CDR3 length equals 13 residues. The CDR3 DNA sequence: TGTGGCAGCAGTTATACATCGGGGGGCGAGCAGTACTTC. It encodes CGSSYTSGGEQYF.

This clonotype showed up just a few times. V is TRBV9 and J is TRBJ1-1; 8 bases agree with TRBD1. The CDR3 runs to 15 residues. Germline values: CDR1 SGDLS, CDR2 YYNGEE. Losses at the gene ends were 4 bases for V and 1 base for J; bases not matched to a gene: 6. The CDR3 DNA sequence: TGTGCCAGCAGCACTACCGGGACAGGGAACACTGAAGCTTTCTTT. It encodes CASSTTGTGNTEAFF.

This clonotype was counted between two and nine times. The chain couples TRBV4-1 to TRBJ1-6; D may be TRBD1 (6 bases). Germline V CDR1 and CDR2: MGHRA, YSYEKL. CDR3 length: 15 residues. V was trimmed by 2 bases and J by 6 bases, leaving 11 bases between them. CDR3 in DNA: TGCGCCAGCAGCCAAAGACAGGAGATTAATTCACCCCTCCACTTT. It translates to CASSQRQEINSPLHF.

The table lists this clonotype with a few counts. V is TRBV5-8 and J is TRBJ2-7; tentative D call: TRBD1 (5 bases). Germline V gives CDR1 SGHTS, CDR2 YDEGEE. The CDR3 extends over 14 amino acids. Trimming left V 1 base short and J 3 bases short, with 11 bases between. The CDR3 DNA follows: TGTGCCAGCAGCTTGCAGGGATCGGACTACGAGCAGTACTTC. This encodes CASSLQGSDYEQYF.

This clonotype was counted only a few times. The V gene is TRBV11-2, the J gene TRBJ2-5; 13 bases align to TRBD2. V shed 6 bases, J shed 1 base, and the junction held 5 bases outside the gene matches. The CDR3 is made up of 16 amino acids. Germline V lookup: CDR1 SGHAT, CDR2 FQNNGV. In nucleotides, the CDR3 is TGTGCCAGCAGGGGTGGACTAGCGGGGGTCCAAGAGACCCAGTACTTC. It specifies CASRGGLAGVQETQYF.

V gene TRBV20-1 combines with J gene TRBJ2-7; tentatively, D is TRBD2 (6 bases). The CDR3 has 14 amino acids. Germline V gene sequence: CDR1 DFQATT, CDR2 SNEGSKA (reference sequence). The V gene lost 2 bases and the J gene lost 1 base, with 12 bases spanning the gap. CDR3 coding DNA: TGCAGTGCTAGAAGGGCCGGACTATCCTACGAGCAGTACTTC. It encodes CSARRAGLSYEQYF.

The CDR3 bases are TGCGCCAGCAGCTTGTCGGGGGAGACAGATACGCAGTATTTT. Amino acid sequence: CASSLSGETDTQYF. The chain employs TRBV5-1 and TRBJ2-3, with a possible D match to TRBD2 (6 bases). There are 14 residues in the CDR3. CDR1 is SGHRS, CDR2 YFSETQ, per germline. The V and J ends lost 1 base and 3 bases respectively, with 9 bases between them.

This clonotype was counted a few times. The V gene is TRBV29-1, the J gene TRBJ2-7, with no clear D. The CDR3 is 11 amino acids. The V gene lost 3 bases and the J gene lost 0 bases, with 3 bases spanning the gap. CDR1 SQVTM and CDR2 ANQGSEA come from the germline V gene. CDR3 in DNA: TGCAGCGTTGACAACTCCTACGAGCAGTACTTC. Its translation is CSVDNSYEQYF.

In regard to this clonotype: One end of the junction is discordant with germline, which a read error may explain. The CDR3 nucleotides read TGCGCCAGCAGCTTATTTGGCAGGGGTGAATCTGGGGCCAACGCCCTGACTTTC. Protein sequence: CASSLFGRGESGANALTF. The V and J genes are TRBV5-1 and TRBJ2-6; a possible D gene is TRBD1 (6 bases). CDR1 is SGHRS, CDR2 YFSETQ, per germline. This CDR3 has 18 residues.

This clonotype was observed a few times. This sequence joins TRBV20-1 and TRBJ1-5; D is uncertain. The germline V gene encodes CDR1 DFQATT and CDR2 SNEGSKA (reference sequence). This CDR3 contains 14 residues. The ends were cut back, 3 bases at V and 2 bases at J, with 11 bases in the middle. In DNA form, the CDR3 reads TGCAGTGCTAGGGCTGGCAGTGGCAATCAGCCCCAGCATTTT. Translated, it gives CSARAGSGNQPQHF.

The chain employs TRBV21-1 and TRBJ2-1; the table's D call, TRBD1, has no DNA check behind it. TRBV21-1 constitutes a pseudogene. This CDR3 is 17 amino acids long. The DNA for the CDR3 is TGTGCCAGCATCTCAGGACAGGATAGCCGATTCAACAATGAGCAGTTCTTC. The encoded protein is CASISGQDSRFNNEQFF.

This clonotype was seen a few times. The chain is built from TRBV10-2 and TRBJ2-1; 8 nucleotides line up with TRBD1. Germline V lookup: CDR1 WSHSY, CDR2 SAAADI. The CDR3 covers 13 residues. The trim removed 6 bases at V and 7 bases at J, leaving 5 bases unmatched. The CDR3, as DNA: TGCGCCAGCAGATGGGACAGGAGGAATGAGCAGTTCTTC. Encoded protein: CASRWDRRNEQFF.

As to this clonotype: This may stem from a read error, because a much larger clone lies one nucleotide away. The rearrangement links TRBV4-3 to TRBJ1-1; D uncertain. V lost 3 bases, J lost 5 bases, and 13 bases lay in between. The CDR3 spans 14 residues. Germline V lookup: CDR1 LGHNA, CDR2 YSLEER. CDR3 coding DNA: TGCGCCAGCAGCCAGATCTCACTCAAGACTGAAGCTTTCTTT. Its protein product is CASSQISLKTEAFF.

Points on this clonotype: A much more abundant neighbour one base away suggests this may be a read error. The CDR3 is CSVSDGIYNEQYF. DNA for the CDR3: TGCAGCGTTTCTGACGGAATATACAATGAGCAGTACTTC. The genes are TRBV29-1 and TRBJ2-5; D is unresolved. The CDR3 extends over 13 amino acids. Per the germline V gene, CDR1 is SQVTM and CDR2 is ANQGSEA. V was shortened by 5 bases and J by 11 bases, with 21 bases between the two germline ends.

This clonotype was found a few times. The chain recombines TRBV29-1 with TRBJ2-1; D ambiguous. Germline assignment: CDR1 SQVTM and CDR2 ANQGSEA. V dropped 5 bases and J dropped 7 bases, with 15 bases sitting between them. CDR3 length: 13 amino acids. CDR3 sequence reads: CSVYKSGWNEQFF. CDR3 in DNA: TGCAGCGTTTATAAGTCCGGTTGGAATGAGCAGTTCTTC.

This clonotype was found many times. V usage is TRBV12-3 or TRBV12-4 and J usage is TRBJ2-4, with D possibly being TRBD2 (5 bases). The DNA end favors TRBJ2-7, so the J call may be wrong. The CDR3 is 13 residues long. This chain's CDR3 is CASSLVQRGEQYF. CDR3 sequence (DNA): TGTGCCAGCAGTTTAGTTCAACGGGGCGAGCAGTACTTC.

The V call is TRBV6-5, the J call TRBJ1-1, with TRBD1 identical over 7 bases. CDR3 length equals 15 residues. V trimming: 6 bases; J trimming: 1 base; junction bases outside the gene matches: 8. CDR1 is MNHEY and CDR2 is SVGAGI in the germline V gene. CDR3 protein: CASRRDSTRNTEAFF. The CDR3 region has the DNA TGTGCCAGCAGAAGGGACAGTACAAGGAACACTGAAGCTTTCTTT.

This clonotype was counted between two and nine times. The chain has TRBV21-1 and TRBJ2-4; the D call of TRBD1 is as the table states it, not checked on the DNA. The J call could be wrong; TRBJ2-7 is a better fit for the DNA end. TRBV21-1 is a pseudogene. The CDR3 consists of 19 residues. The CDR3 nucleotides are TGTGCCAGCAGCAAAGAAAGACCCGTAACCCGGGACAGAACCTACGAGCAGTACTTC. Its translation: CASSKERPVTRDRTYEQYF.

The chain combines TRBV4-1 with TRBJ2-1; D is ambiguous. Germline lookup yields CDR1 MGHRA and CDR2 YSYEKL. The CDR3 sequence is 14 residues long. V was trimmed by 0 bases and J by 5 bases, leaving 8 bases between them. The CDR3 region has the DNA TGCGCCAGCAGCCAAGATAAAGTGGACAATGAGCAGTTCTTC. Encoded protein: CASSQDKVDNEQFF.

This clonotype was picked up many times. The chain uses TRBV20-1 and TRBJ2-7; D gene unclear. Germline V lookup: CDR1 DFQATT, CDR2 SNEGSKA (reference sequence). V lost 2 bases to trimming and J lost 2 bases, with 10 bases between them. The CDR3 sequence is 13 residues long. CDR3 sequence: CSARQPTAYEQYF. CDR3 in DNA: TGCAGTGCTAGACAACCGACTGCCTACGAGCAGTACTTC.

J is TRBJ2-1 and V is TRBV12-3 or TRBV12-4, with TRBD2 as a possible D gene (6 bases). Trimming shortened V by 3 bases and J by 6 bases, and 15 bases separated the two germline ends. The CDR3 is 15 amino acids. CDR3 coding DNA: TGTGCCAGCAGTTTTGGGGGGTTTACGGGCAATGAGCAGTTCTTC. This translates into CASSFGGFTGNEQFF.